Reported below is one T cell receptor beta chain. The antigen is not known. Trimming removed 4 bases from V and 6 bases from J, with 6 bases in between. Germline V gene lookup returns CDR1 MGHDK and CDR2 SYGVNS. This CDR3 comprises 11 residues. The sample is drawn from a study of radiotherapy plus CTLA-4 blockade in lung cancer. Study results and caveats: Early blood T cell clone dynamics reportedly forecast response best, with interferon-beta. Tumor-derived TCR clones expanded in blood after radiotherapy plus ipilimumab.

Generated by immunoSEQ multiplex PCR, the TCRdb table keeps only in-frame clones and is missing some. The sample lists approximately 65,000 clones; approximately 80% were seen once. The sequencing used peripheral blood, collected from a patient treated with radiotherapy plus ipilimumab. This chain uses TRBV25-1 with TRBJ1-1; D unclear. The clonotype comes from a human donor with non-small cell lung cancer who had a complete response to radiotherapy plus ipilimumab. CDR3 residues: CASSVAAEAFF. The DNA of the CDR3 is TGTGCCAGCAGTGTAGCAGCTGAAGCTTTCTTT. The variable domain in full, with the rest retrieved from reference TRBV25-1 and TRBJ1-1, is EADIYQTPRYLVIGTGKKITLECSQTMGHDKMYWYQQDPGMELHLIHYSYGVNSTEKGDLSSESTVSRIRTEHFPLTLESARPSHTSQYLCASSVAAEAFFGQGTRLTVV.